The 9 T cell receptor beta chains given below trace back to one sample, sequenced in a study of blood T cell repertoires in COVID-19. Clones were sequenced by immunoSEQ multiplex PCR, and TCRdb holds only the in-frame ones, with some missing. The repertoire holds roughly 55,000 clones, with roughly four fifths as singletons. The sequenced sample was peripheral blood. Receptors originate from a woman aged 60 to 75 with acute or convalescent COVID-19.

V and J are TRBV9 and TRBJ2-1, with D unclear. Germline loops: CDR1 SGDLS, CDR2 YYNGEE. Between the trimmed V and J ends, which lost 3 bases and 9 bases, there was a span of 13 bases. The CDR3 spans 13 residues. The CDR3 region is CASSAAVFGEQFF. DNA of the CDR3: TGTGCCAGCAGCGCCGCGGTGTTCGGTGAGCAGTTCTTC.

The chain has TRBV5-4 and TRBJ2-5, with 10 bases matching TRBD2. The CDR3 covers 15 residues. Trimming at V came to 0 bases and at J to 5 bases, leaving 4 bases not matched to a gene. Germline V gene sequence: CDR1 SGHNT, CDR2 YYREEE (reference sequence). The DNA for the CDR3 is TGTGCCAGCAGCTTGGTGAGCGGGGGGGAGGAGACCCAGTACTTC. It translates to CASSLVSGGEETQYF.

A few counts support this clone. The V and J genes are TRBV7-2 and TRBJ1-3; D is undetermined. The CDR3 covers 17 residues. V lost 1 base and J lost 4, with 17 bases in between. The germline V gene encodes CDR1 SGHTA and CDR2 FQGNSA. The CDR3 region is CASSLGSRGGFGNTIYF. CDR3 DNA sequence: TGTGCCAGCAGCTTAGGGTCCCGGGGTGGGTTCGGAAACACCATATATTTT.

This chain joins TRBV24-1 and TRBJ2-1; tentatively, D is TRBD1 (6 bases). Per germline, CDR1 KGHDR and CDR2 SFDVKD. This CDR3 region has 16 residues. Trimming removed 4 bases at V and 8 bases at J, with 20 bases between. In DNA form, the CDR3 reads TGTGCCACCAGTGACCCAGGGACAACGGGTAGCCATGAGCAGTTCTTC. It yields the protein CATSDPGTTGSHEQFF.

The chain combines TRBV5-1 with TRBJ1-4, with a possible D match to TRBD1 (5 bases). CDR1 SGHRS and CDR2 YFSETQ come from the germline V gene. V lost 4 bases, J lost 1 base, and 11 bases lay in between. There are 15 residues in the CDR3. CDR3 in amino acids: CASSTGRVTNEKLFF. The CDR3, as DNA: TGCGCCAGCAGCACGGGCAGGGTAACTAATGAAAAACTGTTTTTT.

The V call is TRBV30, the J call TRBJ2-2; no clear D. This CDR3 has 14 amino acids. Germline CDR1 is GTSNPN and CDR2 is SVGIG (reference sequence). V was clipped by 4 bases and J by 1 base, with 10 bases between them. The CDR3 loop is CAWTTRRNTGELFF. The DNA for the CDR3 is TGTGCCTGGACTACACGGAGGAACACCGGGGAGCTGTTTTTT. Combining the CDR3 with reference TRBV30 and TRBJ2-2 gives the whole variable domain SQTIHQWPATLVQPVGSPLSLECTVEGTSNPNLYWYRQAAGRGLQLLFYSVGIGQISSEVPQNLSASRPQDRQFILSSKKLLLSDSGFYLCAWTTRRNTGELFFGEGSRLTVL.

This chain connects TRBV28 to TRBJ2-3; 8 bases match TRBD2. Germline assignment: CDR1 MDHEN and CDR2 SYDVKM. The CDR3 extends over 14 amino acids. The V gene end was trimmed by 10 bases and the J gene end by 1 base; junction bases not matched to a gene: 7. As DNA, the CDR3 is TGTGCCAACGGGGGGGGCGCCCGCACAGATACGCAGTATTTT. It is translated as CANGGGARTDTQYF.

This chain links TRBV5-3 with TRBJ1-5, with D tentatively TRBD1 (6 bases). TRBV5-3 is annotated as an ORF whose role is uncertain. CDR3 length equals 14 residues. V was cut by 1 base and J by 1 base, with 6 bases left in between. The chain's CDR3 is CARSLTGSNQPQHF. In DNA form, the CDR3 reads TGTGCCAGAAGCTTGACAGGGAGCAATCAGCCCCAGCATTTT.

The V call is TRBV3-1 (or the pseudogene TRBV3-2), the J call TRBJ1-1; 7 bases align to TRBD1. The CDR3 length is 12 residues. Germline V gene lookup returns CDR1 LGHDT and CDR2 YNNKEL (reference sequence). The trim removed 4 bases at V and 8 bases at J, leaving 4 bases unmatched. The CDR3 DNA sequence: TGTGCCAGCAGCCGCAGACAGGGAGAAGCTTTCTTT. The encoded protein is CASSRRQGEAFF.